Listed below are T cell receptor beta chains from one sample, sequenced in a study of PD-1 blockade in classical Hodgkin lymphoma. Using immunoSEQ multiplex PCR, the repertoire was profiled, and TCRdb retains in-frame clones only, with some absent. Found here are about 84,000 clones, roughly 90% of them singletons; the top ten hold less than 25%. The sample in question was peripheral blood mononuclear cells (PBMCs), obtained at baseline. These receptors were collected from a human donor with classical Hodgkin lymphoma. The CDR3 runs from the conserved cysteine through the conserved F or W. The D gene is left open where the match is weak. For some rows the clone size is stated as once, few or many, or as a class when expanded; others skip it.

j_call: TRBJ2-5
v_call: TRBV25-1
clone_size: .
d_call: TRBD2
cdr3_nt: TGTGCCAGCAGTGAACCGACTAGCGGAAAAGAGACCCAGTACTTC
cdr3_aa: CASSEPTSGKETQYF

j_call: TRBJ1-2
v_call: TRBV2
clone_size: .
d_call: .
cdr3_nt: TGTGCCAGCAGTGAAGAGCAGCTTAACTATGGCTACACCTTC
cdr3_aa: CASSEEQLNYGYTF

j_call: TRBJ2-2
v_call: TRBV5-6
clone_size: .
d_call: .
cdr3_nt: TGTGCCAGCAGCTTGGTCAATCAGGGGCCTTACACCGGGGAGCTGTTTTTT
cdr3_aa: CASSLVNQGPYTGELFF

j_call: TRBJ2-1
v_call: TRBV6-1
clone_size: .
d_call: .
cdr3_nt: TGTGCCAGCATACCTGCGGGGCGAGAAAAGGGTGAGCAGTTCTTC
cdr3_aa: CASIPAGREKGEQFF

j_call: TRBJ2-7
v_call: TRBV5-4
clone_size: .
d_call: TRBD2
cdr3_nt: TGTGCCAGCAGCTACTTAGCGGGAGGGGCCTACGAGCAGTACTTC
cdr3_aa: CASSYLAGGAYEQYF

j_call: TRBJ2-2
v_call: TRBV30
clone_size: .
d_call: TRBD2
cdr3_nt: TGTGCCTGGAGTAAACTGATCCCGGGACTAGGTGATGCCGGGGAGCTGTTTTTT
cdr3_aa: CAWSKLIPGLGDAGELFF

j_call: TRBJ1-2
v_call: TRBV28
clone_size: .
d_call: .
cdr3_nt: TGTGCCAGCAGTGGGGGGGTTAACTATGGCTACACCTTC
cdr3_aa: CASSGGVNYGYTF

j_call: TRBJ2-5
v_call: TRBV5-6
clone_size: .
d_call: TRBD1
cdr3_nt: TGTGCCAGCAGCTTGGGACAGGGAGTAGAGACCCAGTACTTC
cdr3_aa: CASSLGQGVETQYF

j_call: TRBJ2-1
v_call: TRBV6-4
clone_size: .
d_call: .
cdr3_nt: TGTGCCAGCAGTGATGAGGCTGGCCAAGGTTACAATGAGCAGTTCTTC
cdr3_aa: CASSDEAGQGYNEQFF

j_call: TRBJ1-2
v_call: TRBV20-1
clone_size: .
d_call: .
cdr3_nt: TGCAGTGCTAGTCCTAATGGCTACACCTTC
cdr3_aa: CSASPNGYTF

j_call: TRBJ2-2
v_call: TRBV5-6
clone_size: .
d_call: TRBD2
cdr3_nt: TGTGCCAGCAGCTATCCGGGACTAGCGGGGACCGGGGAGCTGTTTTTT
cdr3_aa: CASSYPGLAGTGELFF

j_call: TRBJ2-7
v_call: TRBV7-2
clone_size: once
d_call: .
cdr3_nt: TGTGCCAGCAGCCCCCGCCCTGGGGGACCCTACGAGCAGTACTTC
cdr3_aa: CASSPRPGGPYEQYF

j_call: TRBJ2-1
v_call: TRBV7-2
clone_size: .
d_call: TRBD1
cdr3_nt: TGTGCCAGCAGCTTAAAGGGGGCTAGGTCCTACAATGAGCAGTTCTTC
cdr3_aa: CASSLKGARSYNEQFF

j_call: TRBJ2-3
v_call: TRBV5-1
clone_size: .
d_call: .
cdr3_nt: TGCGCCAGCAGCTTACAGGGTAGCACAGATACGCAGTATTTT
cdr3_aa: CASSLQGSTDTQYF

j_call: TRBJ1-4
v_call: TRBV4-1
clone_size: once
d_call: .
cdr3_nt: TGCGCCAGCAGCCCGTCCCGGGACGGAACAACTAATGAAAAACTGTTTTTT
cdr3_aa: CASSPSRDGTTNEKLFF

j_call: TRBJ2-1
v_call: TRBV29-1
clone_size: .
d_call: .
cdr3_nt: TGCAGCGTTGAAGTTCCACCGGAGCAGGGTACCAATGAGCAGTTCTTC
cdr3_aa: CSVEVPPEQGTNEQFF

j_call: TRBJ2-3
v_call: TRBV30
clone_size: .
d_call: .
cdr3_nt: TGTGCCTGGAGTGTAGGGACAAACACAGATACGCAGTATTTT
cdr3_aa: CAWSVGTNTDTQYF

j_call: TRBJ2-5
v_call: TRBV4-1
clone_size: .
d_call: TRBD2
cdr3_nt: TGCGCCAGCAGCCAAGATGCCGGCGGGAGGGCCTGGGAGACCCAGTACTTC
cdr3_aa: CASSQDAGGRAWETQYF

j_call: TRBJ2-7
v_call: TRBV19
clone_size: .
d_call: .
cdr3_nt: TGTGCCAGTAGTATCAATTCCCCGACAGGTTCCTACGAGCAGTACTTC
cdr3_aa: CASSINSPTGSYEQYF

j_call: TRBJ1-1
v_call: TRBV13
clone_size: .
d_call: TRBD1
cdr3_nt: TGTGCCAGCAGCTCGGGACAGACTGCCACTGAAGCTTTCTTT
cdr3_aa: CASSSGQTATEAFF

j_call: TRBJ2-1
v_call: TRBV7-9
clone_size: few
d_call: .
cdr3_nt: TGTGCCAGCAGCCTACGGTGGGATGAGCAGTTCTTC
cdr3_aa: CASSLRWDEQFF

j_call: TRBJ2-1
v_call: TRBV11-2
clone_size: .
d_call: .
cdr3_nt: TGTGCCAGCAGCTTAGTCTTGGCTCTTTCCAATGAGCAGTTCTTC
cdr3_aa: CASSLVLALSNEQFF

j_call: TRBJ2-5
v_call: TRBV6-1
clone_size: .
d_call: .
cdr3_nt: TGTGCCAGCAGTCGGGACTGGGAGACCCAGTACTTC
cdr3_aa: CASSRDWETQYF

j_call: TRBJ2-7
v_call: TRBV11-2
clone_size: .
d_call: .
cdr3_nt: TGTGCCAGCAGCTTAGTGAAAGGGCCTGGGAACTACGAGCAGTACTTC
cdr3_aa: CASSLVKGPGNYEQYF

j_call: TRBJ2-5
v_call: TRBV6-1
clone_size: .
d_call: TRBD2
cdr3_nt: TGTGCCAGCACTCGAGGACTAGCGGGAGCCGAAACCCAGTACTTC
cdr3_aa: CASTRGLAGAETQYF

j_call: TRBJ1-2
v_call: TRBV6-5
clone_size: .
d_call: .
cdr3_nt: TGTGCCAGCAGAGAACCGGGACACTATGGCTACACCTTC
cdr3_aa: CASREPGHYGYTF

j_call: TRBJ2-1
v_call: TRBV10-2
clone_size: .
d_call: TRBD2
cdr3_nt: TGCGCCAGCGTATCCGGGACTAGCGGGAGTTACAATGAGCAGTTCTTC
cdr3_aa: CASVSGTSGSYNEQFF

j_call: TRBJ2-1
v_call: TRBV28
clone_size: .
d_call: TRBD2
cdr3_nt: TGTGCCAGCAGCCCCGGGACTAGCACTTACAATGAGCAGTTCTTC
cdr3_aa: CASSPGTSTYNEQFF

j_call: TRBJ1-2
v_call: TRBV6-5
clone_size: .
d_call: .
cdr3_nt: TGTGCCAGCAGTTTCACCGCCACCTATGGCTACACCTTC
cdr3_aa: CASSFTATYGYTF

j_call: TRBJ1-2
v_call: TRBV5-4
clone_size: .
d_call: .
cdr3_nt: TGTGCCAGCAAGACTGGAGTTGGGGGGGCAATCTATGGCTACACCTTC
cdr3_aa: CASKTGVGGAIYGYTF